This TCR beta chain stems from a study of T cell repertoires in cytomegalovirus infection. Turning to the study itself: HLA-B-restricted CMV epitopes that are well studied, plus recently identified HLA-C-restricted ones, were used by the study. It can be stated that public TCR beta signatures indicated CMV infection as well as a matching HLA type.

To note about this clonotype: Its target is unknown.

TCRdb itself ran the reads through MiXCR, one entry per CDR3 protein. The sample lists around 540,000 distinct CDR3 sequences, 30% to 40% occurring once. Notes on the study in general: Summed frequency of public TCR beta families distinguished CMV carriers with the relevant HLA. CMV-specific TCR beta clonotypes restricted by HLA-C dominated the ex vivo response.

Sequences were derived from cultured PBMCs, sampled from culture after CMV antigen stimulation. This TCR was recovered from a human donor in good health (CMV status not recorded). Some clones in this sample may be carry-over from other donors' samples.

In nucleotides, the CDR3 is TGCAGTTCGAAGGGGTTTCGCACTGAAGCTTTCTTT. Translation: CSSKGFRTEAFF. The chain uses TRBV29-1 and TRBJ1-1; tentative D call: TRBD1 (5 bases). CDR3 length: 12 amino acids. CDR1 and CDR2 (germline): SQVTM, ANQGSEA.